Shown below are 9 T cell receptor beta chains from a single sample sequenced in a study of shared clonotypes between healthy human individuals. Clones were read by immunoSEQ multiplex PCR, and TCRdb kept only the in-frame ones, dropping some. The repertoire consists of about 1.1 million clones, with approximately 80% occurring once and the leading ten covering 0.89%. The sample comprised memory CD4+ T cells from PBMCs. Subset reported: CD45RA-negative fraction. All receptors derive from a man in his late teens or twenties in good health. Some clones in this sample may be carry-over from other donors' samples.

J is TRBJ1-5 and V is TRBV28; D is ambiguous. The germline V and J ends were trimmed by 7 bases and 0 bases, with 13 bases remaining between them. Germline CDR1 MDHEN, CDR2 SYDVKM. This CDR3 is built from 15 residues. CDR3 loop: CASKTGRDSNQPQHF. Written as DNA, the CDR3 is TGTGCCAGCAAAACGGGGAGGGATAGCAATCAGCCCCAGCATTTT.

The rearrangement links TRBV5-6 to TRBJ2-5, with unresolved D. The V gene's germline CDR1 is SGHDT and CDR2 YYEEEE. Deletions cut 1 base from V and 1 base from J, with 5 bases between. This CDR3 has 13 residues. CDR3: CASSLRPQETQYF. Here the CDR3 DNA reads TGTGCCAGCAGCTTGCGACCCCAAGAGACCCAGTACTTC.

Comment on this clone: Other DNA sequences in this specimen translate into the identical CDR3. The chain uses TRBV7-2 and TRBJ2-3; D unclear. CDR1 and CDR2 (germline): SGHTA, FQGNSA. The V gene lost 1 base and the J gene lost 0 bases, with 5 bases spanning the gap. The CDR3 totals 14 residues. The CDR3 loop reads CASSLGVSTDTQYF. CDR3 DNA sequence: TGTGCCAGCAGCTTAGGGGTTAGCACAGATACGCAGTATTTT.

In this sample, this clone turned up a few times. The chain joins TRBV28 to TRBJ2-2; D is undetermined. The CDR3 contains 13 residues. CDR1 MDHEN and CDR2 SYDVKM come from the germline V gene. Trimming removed 4 bases at V and 5 bases at J, with 8 bases between. The CDR3, as DNA: TGTGCCAGCAGTTCGCCTTATACCGGGGAGCTGTTTTTT. The encoded protein is CASSSPYTGELFF.

The rearrangement uses TRBV11-1 and TRBJ2-3; no definite D call. The CDR3 is made up of 14 amino acids. Germline CDR1 and CDR2: SGHAT and FQDESV (reference sequence). The V end lost 6 bases, the J end lost 3 bases, and 13 bases lay between the germline ends. The CDR3 DNA reads TGTGCCAGCAGGGGTCTCCGGGCTACAGATACGCAGTATTTT. This sequence encodes CASRGLRATDTQYF.

This chain connects TRBV28 to TRBJ2-1; D remains ambiguous. V lost 1 base, J lost 0 bases, and 7 bases lay in between. The CDR3 has 15 residues. Germline V gives CDR1 MDHEN, CDR2 SYDVKM. The CDR3 reads CASSLLAASYNEQFF. The CDR3 bases are TGTGCCAGCAGTTTATTGGCGGCCTCCTACAATGAGCAGTTCTTC.

This chain connects TRBV10-3 to TRBJ1-2; 8 bases map to TRBD1. Trimming at V came to 8 bases and at J to 4 bases, leaving 6 bases not matched to a gene. The V gene's germline CDR1 is ENHRY and CDR2 SYGVKD. The length of the CDR3 is 13 residues. The CDR3 loop reads CAIGTGTTYGYTF. In DNA form, the CDR3 reads TGTGCCATCGGGACAGGCACGACCTATGGCTACACCTTC.

This sequence joins TRBV28 and TRBJ1-4, with 9 bases lining up with TRBD1. CDR1 is MDHEN and CDR2 is SYDVKM in the germline V gene. Trimming removed 1 base from V and 8 bases from J; junction bases left unmatched: 5. This CDR3 is built from 15 residues. DNA of the CDR3: TGTGCCAGCAGTTTATCGGGGACAGGGAGGGAAAAACTGTTTTTT. Translating gives CASSLSGTGREKLFF.

This clone turned up a few times. The chain recombines TRBV29-1 with TRBJ1-1, with TRBD1 as a possible D gene (5 bases). CDR3 length equals 13 residues. Germline V gene sequence: CDR1 SQVTM, CDR2 ANQGSEA. V lost 8 bases and J lost 1, with 14 bases in between. CDR3 region: CSLKQAKNTEAFF. The CDR3 DNA reads as TGCAGCCTTAAACAGGCGAAGAACACTGAAGCTTTCTTT. The entire variable domain, with the rest obtained from reference TRBV29-1 and TRBJ1-1, is as follows: SAVISQKPSRDICQRGTSLTIQCQVDSQVTMMFWYRQQPGQSLTLIATANQGSEATYESGFVIDKFPISRPNLTFSTLTVSNMSPEDSSIYLCSLKQAKNTEAFFGQGTRLTVV.